This passage covers 25 T cell receptor beta chains from one sample sequenced in a study of metastatic and nonmetastatic thyroid tumors. From the PCR reads, TCRdb re-called clones with MiXCR. The sample holds about 38,000 clones, around half seen once. Each patient went into thyroid surgery without having received any treatment. Sequences were obtained from tumor tissue. The receptors stem from a male donor with papillary thyroid cancer or a benign thyroid nodule (not recorded which). Some clones in this sample may be carry-over from other donors' samples.

This clone was recorded at least ten times. The chain carries TRBV28 and TRBJ2-7; 12 bases fit TRBD2. V trimming: 5 bases; J trimming: 6 bases; junction bases outside the gene matches: 5. Germline V lookup: CDR1 MDHEN, CDR2 SYDVKM. The CDR3 contains 14 residues. In nucleotides, the CDR3 is TGTGCCAGCAGTCTGACTAGCGGGAGACTCGAGCAGTACTTC. Encoded protein: CASSLTSGRLEQYF.

The rearrangement links TRBV3-1 to TRBJ2-5, with D perhaps given as TRBD1 or TRBD2 (6 bases each). V lost 2 bases, J lost 3 bases, and 10 bases lay in between. This CDR3 contains 14 residues. Per the germline V gene, CDR1 is LGHDT and CDR2 is YNNKEL (reference sequence). CDR3 bases: TGTGCCAGCAGCCAATTGGGGGGCAAAGAGACCCAGTACTTC. Translated: CASSQLGGKETQYF.

The V call is TRBV6-1, the J call TRBJ2-1, with D possibly being TRBD1 (5 bases). CDR3 length equals 14 residues. V lost 9 bases and J lost 6, with 18 bases in between. Germline-derived CDR1 and CDR2 are MNHNS and SASEGT. CDR3 bases: TGTGCCAGTAGCCCCAGGGCAGTGGGCAATGAGCAGTTCTTC. It encodes CASSPRAVGNEQFF.

J is TRBJ1-2 and V is TRBV6-2 or TRBV6-3; 8 bases agree with TRBD1. Germline trimming cut 5 bases from V and 4 bases from J; bases unmatched to any gene: 9. CDR1 and CDR2 (germline): MNHEY, SVGEGT. This CDR3 contains 15 residues. The CDR3 DNA reads TGTGCCAGCAGTGACCACAGGGGGACTGGCTATGGCTACACCTTC. Protein product: CASSDHRGTGYGYTF.

This rearrangement joins TRBV20-1 to TRBJ1-6; 9 bases map to TRBD1. This CDR3 has 18 residues. The germline V gene encodes CDR1 DFQATT and CDR2 SNEGSKA (reference sequence). The trim removed 0 bases at V and 7 bases at J, leaving 13 bases unmatched. As DNA, the CDR3 is TGCAGTGCTAGAGAGACGGGGACAGGGAATTCACTAAATTCACCCCTCCACTTT. Translated, it gives CSARETGTGNSLNSPLHF.

The chain couples TRBV4-1 to TRBJ2-7; possible D gene TRBD1, 5 bases. The CDR3 has 15 amino acids. Trimming left V 1 base short and J 1 base short, with 11 bases between. Germline V gene lookup returns CDR1 MGHRA and CDR2 YSYEKL. The CDR3 DNA sequence: TGCGCCAGCAGCCAAGGGCAGGGCCAATCCTACGAGCAGTACTTC. Protein product: CASSQGQGQSYEQYF.

J is TRBJ1-3 and V is TRBV30; D remains ambiguous. The CDR3 loop spans 12 amino acids. V gave up 4 bases and J gave up 4 bases, with 8 bases separating them. The germline V gene has CDR1 GTSNPN and CDR2 SVGIG (reference sequence). CDR3 sequence: CAWKSSGNTIYF. In nucleotides, the CDR3 is TGTGCCTGGAAGTCTTCAGGAAACACCATATATTTT.

This chain joins TRBV5-1 and TRBJ1-6, with D possibly being TRBD1 (5 bases). Deletions cut 1 base from V and 8 bases from J, with 10 bases between. Germline CDR1 is SGHRS and CDR2 is YFSETQ. The CDR3 is 14 residues long. This CDR3 is CASSLKGLDSPLHF. The CDR3 region has the DNA TGCGCCAGCAGCTTGAAGGGGCTCGATTCACCCCTCCACTTT. The variable domain in full, completed from reference TRBV5-1 and TRBJ1-6, reads KAGVTQTPRYLIKTRGQQVTLSCSPISGHRSVSWYQQTPGQGLQFLFEYFSETQRNKGNFPGRFSGRQFSNSRSEMNVSTLELGDSALYLCASSLKGLDSPLHFGNGTRLTVT.

This clone was seen ten or more times. The chain has TRBV6-4 and TRBJ2-3, with 13 bases identical to TRBD2. J lost 4 bases, V lost 2 bases, and 0 bases had no gene match. The CDR3 totals 15 residues. Germline-derived CDR1 and CDR2 are MRHNA and SNTAGT. The CDR3 DNA reads as TGTGCCAGCAGTGACGGGACTAGCGGGGCAGATACGCAGTATTTT. Its translation: CASSDGTSGADTQYF.

This chain uses TRBV6-5 with TRBJ1-5, with D maybe TRBD1 (5 bases). V shed 8 bases and J shed 2 bases, with 13 bases lying between them. Per germline, CDR1 MNHEY and CDR2 SVGAGI. This CDR3 comprises 14 residues. This chain's CDR3 is CASGHRGGNQPQHF. CDR3 DNA sequence: TGTGCCAGCGGACACCGGGGGGGCAATCAGCCCCAGCATTTT.

The chain joins TRBV9 to TRBJ1-2, with unresolved D. The CDR3 totals 16 residues. Germline V CDR1 and CDR2: SGDLS, YYNGEE. V lost 4 bases to trimming and J lost 4 bases, with 20 bases between them. This chain's CDR3 is CASSISQDSLTYGYTF. Here the CDR3 DNA reads TGTGCCAGCAGCATCAGCCAGGACTCCCTTACCTATGGCTACACCTTC.

This clone was counted a few times. The chain combines TRBV6-1 with TRBJ1-2, with D perhaps matching TRBD1 (6 bases). The CDR3 extends over 14 amino acids. Trimming removed 7 bases from V and 5 bases from J, with 17 bases in between. Looked up from germline, CDR1 is MNHNS and CDR2 is SASEGT. For the CDR3, the DNA is TGTGCCAGCACCCGGACACAGGGTCTTTATGGCTACACCTTC. Residues: CASTRTQGLYGYTF.

V is TRBV20-1 and J is TRBJ1-6; D is perhaps TRBD1 (5 bases). V shed 1 base and J shed 0 bases, with 13 bases lying between them. Germline loops: CDR1 DFQATT, CDR2 SNEGSKA (reference sequence). CDR3 size: 17 residues. DNA for the CDR3: TGCAGTGCTAGAGTAGGCGGGGCGAGCTCCTATAATTCACCCCTCCACTTT. This gives the protein CSARVGGASSYNSPLHF.

This chain links TRBV7-9 with TRBJ1-5, with no clear D. Trimming stripped 4 bases from V and 4 bases from J, with 8 bases between. Germline CDR1 and CDR2: SEHNR and FQNEAQ (reference sequence). The CDR3 contains 13 residues. CDR3 bases: TGTGCCAGCAGCTCTGACGAGAATCAGCCCCAGCATTTT. Its translation: CASSSDENQPQHF.

The rearrangement joins TRBV6-1 to TRBJ2-1; 8 bases are shared with TRBD1. The CDR3 contains 18 residues. CDR1 and CDR2 from the germline V gene are MNHNS and SASEGT. The trim removed 3 bases at V and 10 bases at J, leaving 20 bases unmatched. CDR3 sequence: CASSDRTGQSSRAGEQFF. CDR3 sequence (DNA): TGTGCCAGCAGTGATCGGACAGGGCAATCCTCCAGGGCGGGCGAGCAGTTCTTC.

This chain connects TRBV10-3 to TRBJ2-3, with 10 bases fitting TRBD1. J was trimmed by 2 bases and V by 5 bases; bases with no gene match: 7. CDR1 is ENHRY and CDR2 is SYGVKD in the germline V gene. The CDR3 extends over 16 amino acids. Written as DNA, the CDR3 is TGTGCCATCAGTCCAGGGGACAGGGGACTCACAGATACGCAGTATTTT. This encodes CAISPGDRGLTDTQYF.

The chain links TRBV20-1 to TRBJ1-2, with 9 bases fitting TRBD1. The CDR3 has 16 residues. Looked up from germline, CDR1 is DFQATT and CDR2 is SNEGSKA (reference sequence). V was clipped by 0 bases and J by 1 base; unmatched bases: 6. The CDR3 DNA reads TGCAGTGCTAGAGATTATCGACAGGGGGATAACTATGGCTACACCTTC. Its protein is CSARDYRQGDNYGYTF.

V and J are TRBV6-2 or TRBV6-3 and TRBJ1-2; D unresolved. Trimming stripped 2 bases from V and 4 bases from J, with 8 bases between. This CDR3 region has 13 residues. The V gene's germline CDR1 is MNHEY and CDR2 SVGEGT. The CDR3 is CASSYRGGYGYTF. Here the CDR3 DNA reads TGTGCCAGCAGTTACCGGGGAGGCTATGGCTACACCTTC.

The chain joins TRBV7-9 to TRBJ2-5; no clear D. The CDR3 has 13 residues. The germline V gene encodes CDR1 SEHNR and CDR2 FQNEAQ (reference sequence). Trimming cost V 2 bases and J 1 base, with 5 bases left between them. CDR3 nucleotides: TGTGCCAGCAGCTTATCTACCCAAGAGACCCAGTACTTC. Translating gives CASSLSTQETQYF.

This chain connects TRBV18 to TRBJ2-7; TRBD1 is a possible D gene (5 bases). Trimming removed 2 bases at V and 3 bases at J, with 8 bases between. Germline CDR1 and CDR2: KGHSH and LQKENI. There are 13 residues in the CDR3. This chain's CDR3 is CASSPARDYEQYF. CDR3 sequence (DNA): TGTGCCAGCTCACCAGCCAGGGACTACGAGCAGTACTTC.

The chain joins TRBV11-3 to TRBJ1-1; D might be TRBD1 (5 bases). This CDR3 has 14 amino acids. V lost 1 base and J 7 bases, leaving 13 bases between the germline ends. Germline lookup yields CDR1 SGHNT and CDR2 YENEEA. The CDR3 here is CASSLGRGDLEAFF. The CDR3 DNA sequence: TGTGCCAGCAGCTTAGGTAGGGGTGACCTTGAAGCTTTCTTT.

The CDR3, as DNA: TGTGCCAGCAGAGGGATAGGGACAGGGTACCAAGAGACCCAGTACTTC. It specifies CASRGIGTGYQETQYF. This chain links TRBV6-1 with TRBJ2-5; 9 bases are a match to TRBD1. The germline V gene has CDR1 MNHNS and CDR2 SASEGT. V lost 6 bases, J lost 0 bases, and 8 bases stayed unmatched. The CDR3 totals 16 residues.

The chain couples TRBV5-1 to TRBJ1-2, with D tentatively TRBD1 (5 bases). In germline, CDR1 is SGHRS, CDR2 YFSETQ. V lost 5 bases, J lost 1 base, and 12 bases lay in between. This CDR3 has 14 amino acids. The CDR3 loop is CASRPDRFNYGYTF. CDR3 nucleotides: TGCGCCAGCAGACCCGACAGATTTAACTATGGCTACACCTTC.

This clone showed up just once. The chain carries TRBV27 and TRBJ1-1; 9 positions match TRBD1. The CDR3 consists of 15 residues. V gave up 7 bases and J gave up 5 bases; unmatched junction bases: 11. Germline lookup yields CDR1 MNHEY and CDR2 SMNVEV (reference sequence). The CDR3 DNA reads as TGTGCCAGCATCCTATGGGGGACAGGGAGGACTGAAGCTTTCTTT. Its protein is CASILWGTGRTEAFF.

On this clone itself: This likely comes from a read error, as the CDR3 has no conserved phenylalanine or tryptophan at its end. The rearrangement uses TRBV20-1 and TRBJ2-7; 8 positions match TRBD2. The V segment lost 1 base and the J segment 6 bases; nucleotides outside the gene matches: 8. Germline CDR1 DFQATT, CDR2 SNEGSKA (reference sequence). CDR3 length: 14 residues. CDR3 nucleotides: TGCAGTGCTAGAGCTCCAGCGGGAGTAAGCGAGCAGTACTCC. It translates to CSARAPAGVSEQYS.